The rows below give T cell receptor beta chains drawn from one sample of a study of metastatic and nonmetastatic thyroid tumors. TCRdb re-analyzed the PCR reads using MiXCR. In the table there are 25,000 to 30,000 clones, around a sixth of which are singletons. Sample: blood. The origin of the receptors is a male donor with papillary thyroid cancer or a benign thyroid nodule (not recorded which). Some clones in this sample may be carry-over from other donors' samples. Both conserved end residues are part of each CDR3. D genes are given only for firm matches. Expanded clones are given a class, and other clones once, few, many or no size at all.

D	V	J	size	CDR3	DNA
TRBD2	TRBV24-1	TRBJ2-1	many	CATSDPRTSGRVSNEQFF	TGTGCCACCAGTGATCCCCGGACTAGCGGGAGGGTTTCCAATGAGCAGTTCTTC
NA	TRBV5-5	TRBJ1-1	NA	CASSLVGGMNTEAFF	TGTGCCAGCAGCTTGGTAGGGGGGATGAACACTGAAGCTTTCTTT
NA	TRBV18	TRBJ2-2	many	CASSPPVQANTGELFF	TGTGCCAGCTCACCACCGGTACAGGCTAACACCGGGGAGCTGTTTTTT
NA	TRBV10-3	TRBJ2-7	few	CATWPPDRRVYEQYF	TGTGCCACCTGGCCTCCCGACAGGCGAGTATACGAGCAGTACTTC
NA	TRBV6-1	TRBJ2-7	many	CASQGWSPGDEQYF	TGTGCCAGCCAAGGCTGGAGCCCCGGGGACGAGCAGTACTTC
NA	TRBV24-1	TRBJ2-1	many	CATSDLRGATQLF	TGTGCCACCAGTGATTTGAGGGGTGCCACCCAGCTCTTC
NA	TRBV7-8	TRBJ1-1	many	CASSFGPHGLGAFF	TGTGCCAGCAGCTTTGGGCCCCACGGACTTGGGGCTTTCTTT
TRBD1	TRBV6-5	TRBJ2-3	many	CASSYKGAITDTQYF	TGTGCCAGCAGTTACAAGGGGGCGATCACAGATACGCAGTATTTT
NA	TRBV10-2	TRBJ1-5	many	CASSEQSRQPQHF	TGCGCCAGCAGTGAGCAGTCAAGGCAGCCCCAGCATTTT
NA	TRBV25-1	TRBJ2-5	many	CASSGIRVRETQYF	TGTGCCAGCAGTGGAATCAGGGTCCGGGAGACCCAGTACTTC
NA	TRBV5-6	TRBJ2-1	NA	CASSVRSFEQFF	TGTGCCAGCAGCGTGCGCTCCTTTGAGCAGTTCTTC
TRBD2	TRBV2	TRBJ2-3	many	CASSELLAGGLDTQYF	TGTGCCAGCAGTGAACTGCTAGCGGGAGGTCTAGATACGCAGTATTTT
NA	TRBV12-3/TRBV12-4	TRBJ1-5	few	CASSYQVNHPQHF	TGTGCCAGCAGCTATCAGGTCAATCATCCCCAGCATTTT
TRBD1	TRBV7-8	TRBJ2-5	medium-sized	CASSTGEETQYF	TGTGCCAGTTCGACAGGGGAAGAGACCCAGTACTTC
TRBD1	TRBV13	TRBJ1-1	NA	CASLGWDRYTEAFF	TGTGCCAGCTTAGGGTGGGACAGGTACACTGAAGCTTTCTTT
NA	TRBV12-3/TRBV12-4	TRBJ1-1	few	CASSSLGTSGTEAFF	TGTGCCAGCAGTTCCTTGGGGACCTCTGGCACTGAAGCTTTCTTT
NA	TRBV6-1	TRBJ1-5	few	CASRIPSWPQHF	TGTGCCAGCAGGATCCCCTCATGGCCCCAGCATTTT
NA	TRBV3-1	TRBJ2-3	NA	CASSQGVKGWTSDTQYF	TGTGCCAGCAGCCAAGGCGTCAAGGGATGGACCTCGGATACGCAGTATTTT
NA	TRBV5-4	TRBJ2-3	many	CASSRDKNTDTQYF	TGTGCCAGCAGCCGGGACAAGAACACAGATACGCAGTATTTT
NA	TRBV19	TRBJ2-2	few	CASYGKGNTGELFF	TGTGCCAGTTATGGGAAGGGTAACACCGGGGAGCTGTTTTTT
NA	TRBV27	TRBJ2-1	medium-sized	CASSRYNEQFF	TGTGCCAGCAGTCGTTACAATGAGCAGTTCTTC
TRBD2	TRBV2	TRBJ2-5	many	CASSGYGGGRETQYF	TGTGCCAGCAGTGGATACGGGGGGGGTCGGGAGACCCAGTACTTC
TRBD1	TRBV19	TRBJ2-1	many	CASSIAPGQYNEQFF	TGTGCCAGTAGTATAGCGCCGGGACAGTACAATGAGCAGTTCTTC
NA	TRBV19	TRBJ1-1	many	CASSAGTPEAFF	TGTGCCAGTAGTGCCGGGACTCCTGAAGCTTTCTTT
NA	TRBV28	TRBJ2-3	many	CASSSAGTNTDTQYF	TGTGCCAGCAGTTCGGCGGGAACCAACACAGATACGCAGTATTTT
NA	TRBV28	TRBJ1-1	many	CASSFRIAAEAFF	TGTGCCAGCAGTTTCAGGATAGCGGCTGAAGCTTTCTTT
NA	TRBV9	TRBJ2-7	many	CASSVGVRGEHEQYF	TGTGCCAGCAGCGTAGGGGTCAGGGGGGAGCACGAGCAGTACTTC
NA	TRBV29-1	TRBJ2-1	many	CSGGYSYNEQFF	TGCAGCGGGGGGTACTCCTACAATGAGCAGTTCTTC
NA	TRBV28	TRBJ2-1	many	CASSGGSYNKQFF	TGTGCCAGCAGTGGGGGCTCCTACAATAAGCAGTTCTTC
NA	TRBV19	TRBJ2-1	many	CASSIVPPNRPTEQFF	TGTGCCAGTAGTATAGTCCCCCCTAACAGGCCGACGGAGCAGTTCTTC
NA	TRBV20-1	TRBJ2-1	once	CSAPWGRRESFSEWEQFF	TGCAGTGCGCCCTGGGGGAGGCGGGAAAGTTTCAGTGAATGGGAGCAGTTCTTC
NA	TRBV28	TRBJ1-1	many	CASSPVRTEAFF	TGTGCCAGCAGTCCTGTTCGGACTGAAGCTTTCTTT
NA	TRBV6-1	TRBJ1-1	many	CASSELYRGRGGNTEAFF	TGTGCCAGCAGTGAACTGTATAGGGGTCGAGGGGGGAACACTGAAGCTTTCTTT
NA	TRBV28	TRBJ1-2	many	CASSLEGGFNGYTF	TGTGCCAGCAGTTTAGAAGGGGGATTTAATGGCTACACCTTC
NA	TRBV5-1	TRBJ2-7	many	CASSGTSSYEQYF	TGCGCCAGCAGCGGAACTAGTTCCTACGAGCAGTACTTC
NA	TRBV6-1	TRBJ2-3	NA	CAIRRLAGCADTQYF	TGTGCCATCAGAAGGCTGGCAGGGTGCGCAGATACGCAGTATTTT
TRBD2	TRBV20-1	TRBJ2-1	many	CSARRAGTRPNEQFF	TGCAGTGCCAGACGGGCCGGGACTAGACCCAATGAGCAGTTCTTC
TRBD2	TRBV11-2	TRBJ2-7	many	CASSLMGGREPYEQYF	TGTGCCAGCAGCTTGATGGGCGGGAGGGAACCCTACGAGCAGTACTTC
TRBD2	TRBV4-2	TRBJ2-3	NA	CASSQVWGRVGVHTQYF	TGTGCCAGCAGCCAAGTCTGGGGGAGGGTAGGGGTACATACGCAGTATTTT
NA	TRBV30	TRBJ1-4	many	CAWSRAGTAKLFF	TGTGCCTGGAGTAGGGCAGGGACGGCAAAACTGTTTTTT
TRBD2	TRBV5-1	TRBJ2-7	many	CASSLGLAGGIYEQYF	TGCGCCAGCAGCCTCGGACTAGCGGGAGGAATCTACGAGCAGTACTTC
TRBD1	TRBV10-3	TRBJ2-7	many	CAISERGQGALYEQYF	TGTGCCATCAGTGAAAGGGGACAGGGGGCCCTCTACGAGCAGTACTTC